This T cell receptor (beta chain) was obtained from a study of T cells after yellow fever vaccination. The table lists this clonotype with many counts. Its antigen is still unknown. 5'RACE template switching produced TCR cDNA carrying a universal primer site and UMIs. TCRdb used MiXCR to reprocess the 5' RACE reads, holding one entry per CDR3 protein. In the table there are over 110,000 distinct CDR3 sequences, less than 9.5% of which are singletons. Overall study results and limits: Contaminants from the bulk population, in the form of abundant clonotypes, could be found in FACS-sorted repertoires. Clonotypes shared by both compartments, CD4 and CD8, made up a small share. Faster peaking, at day 5 versus 15, marked a secondary response that was weaker.

The sequencing here drew on CD4+ T cells sorted from PBMCs, taken 5 days after the yellow fever booster vaccination. This receptor was taken from a man aged 30 to 39 who received the YFV17D yellow fever vaccine.

The CDR3 sequence is CASSYSGALSSYEQYF. The CDR3 DNA follows: TGTGCCAGCAGTTACTCGGGGGCCCTGAGCTCCTACGAGCAGTACTTC. The chain is built from TRBV6-5 and TRBJ2-7; D possibly corresponds to TRBD1 (6 bases). V was shortened by 0 bases and J by 0 bases, with 12 bases between the two germline ends. CDR3 length: 16 residues. Per germline, CDR1 MNHEY and CDR2 SVGAGI.